The clone carrying this TCR beta chain has only a few counts. No antigen is known for it. Because the CDR3's place on the DNA is in doubt, the DNA is left out and the CDR3 is given as listed by TCRdb. The sample originates from a study of human T cells and chemical hapten exposure. The CDR3 is 15 residues long, counting both termini. Time point described: patch test 3, about 24 weeks after DPC sensitization. Specified treatment: therapeutic diphenylcyclopropenone sensitization with weekly scalp DPC. Each patch test followed a blood draw. TCRdb itself ran the RACE reads through MiXCR, one entry per CDR3 protein. The sample holds about 120,000 distinct CDR3 sequences, about 11% seen once. Notes on the study in general: Controls formed significantly fewer large CDR3 similarity clusters than expanded TCRs did.

The chain combines TRBV12-3 or TRBV12-4 with TRBJ1-2; the D call of TRBD1 is as the table states it, not checked on the DNA. This receptor was taken from a woman aged 50 to 60 with alopecia areata. Some clones in this sample may be carry-over from other donors' samples. The sample in question was whole blood, obtained in connection with sensitization to the hapten diphenylcyclopropenone (DPC). The CDR3 here is CASSFFGQGAKGYTF.